A single sample is the source of the 8 T cell receptor beta chains below, sequenced in a study of T-cell memory formation after mild COVID-19. Via MiXCR, TCRdb re-called the 5' RACE reads, giving one row per CDR3 protein. Here the sample spans 200,000 to 250,000 distinct CDR3 sequences, approximately 15% being singletons. The sample comprised PBMCs or a T cell subset sorted from them (not recorded which). Receptors originate from an adult woman who had mild COVID-19 (a few samples of this study predate the infection). Cell type and time point are not known.

The chain links TRBV3-1 to TRBJ1-5; TRBD1 might be the D (5 bases). CDR3 length: 15 residues. Trimming removed 1 base at V and 6 bases at J, with 13 bases between. Germline V CDR1 and CDR2: LGHDT, YNNKEL (reference sequence). The CDR3 loop is CASSQGGQGSQPQHF. The DNA of the CDR3 is TGTGCCAGCAGCCAAGGTGGCCAGGGAAGTCAGCCCCAGCATTTT.

The chain employs TRBV20-1 and TRBJ2-7, with D perhaps given as TRBD1 or TRBD2 (6 bases each). With 4 bases removed from V and 4 bases from J, the gap between germline ends came to 11 bases. Germline CDR1 DFQATT, CDR2 SNEGSKA (reference sequence). The CDR3 length is 12 residues. Here the CDR3 reads CSATQGRYEQYF. Written as DNA, the CDR3 is TGCAGTGCTACTCAGGGGAGGTACGAGCAGTACTTC.

CDR3 in DNA: TGTGCCAGCAGCTTCTGGCTCGAGAGCTCCGAGCAGTACTTC. It encodes CASSFWLESSEQYF. This chain joins TRBV27 and TRBJ2-7; D unclear. CDR1 is MNHEY and CDR2 is SMNVEV in the germline V gene (reference sequence). The ends were cut back, 6 bases at V and 6 bases at J, with 18 bases in the middle. The CDR3 has 14 residues.

This clonotype was seen a few times. J is TRBJ2-1 and V is TRBV7-9; 16 bases map to TRBD2. Looked up from germline, CDR1 is SEHNR and CDR2 is FQNEAQ (reference sequence). This CDR3 spans 18 amino acids. The trim removed 5 bases at V and 7 bases at J, leaving 11 bases unmatched. The CDR3 spells CASSGGGLAGGRGNEQFF. Written as DNA, the CDR3 is TGTGCCAGCAGCGGTGGGGGACTAGCGGGAGGGCGTGGGAATGAGCAGTTCTTC.

A few counts support this clonotype. The chain joins TRBV11-2 to TRBJ2-1; the D gene is possibly TRBD2 (6 bases). V was clipped by 8 bases and J by 7 bases, with 18 bases between them. Germline V gene sequence: CDR1 SGHAT, CDR2 FQNNGV. This CDR3 comprises 14 residues. CDR3 in DNA: TGTGCCAGCCGTAGGGCGGGATTAGATAATGAGCAGTTCTTC. It is translated as CASRRAGLDNEQFF.

This clonotype came up many times. The chain couples TRBV7-2 to TRBJ2-3; 8 bases fit TRBD1. The germline CDR1 and CDR2 sequences are SGHTA and FQGNSA. V was clipped by 3 bases and J by 3 bases; unmatched bases: 5. The CDR3 runs 15 residues. The CDR3 region is CASSFRTGRTDTQYF. CDR3 bases: TGTGCCAGCAGCTTTCGGACAGGGAGAACAGATACGCAGTATTTT.

This chain uses TRBV7-9 with TRBJ1-1; D remains ambiguous. Trimming removed 1 base from V and 3 bases from J, with 15 bases in between. The CDR3 extends over 16 amino acids. Germline loops: CDR1 SEHNR, CDR2 FQNEAQ (reference sequence). For the CDR3, the DNA is TGTGCCAGCAGCTTAGTTCTTGGTGGCGGTGACACTGAAGCTTTCTTT. It encodes CASSLVLGGGDTEAFF. The variable domain in full, completed from reference TRBV7-9 and TRBJ1-1, reads DTGVSQNPRHKITKRGQNVTFRCDPISEHNRLYWYRQTLGQGPEFLTYFQNEAQLEKSRLLSDRFSAERPKGSFSTLEIQRTEQGDSAMYLCASSLVLGGGDTEAFFGQGTRLTVV.

This clonotype was found a few times. V is TRBV12-3 or TRBV12-4 and J is TRBJ1-1; tentative D call: TRBD1 (6 bases). Trimming shortened V by 1 base and J by 4 bases, and 10 bases separated the two germline ends. CDR3 size: 14 residues. CDR3 amino acids: CASSLGLGGTEAFF. In DNA, the CDR3 is TGTGCCAGCAGTTTAGGATTAGGGGGCACTGAAGCTTTCTTT.